The 21 T cell receptor beta chains reported below all come from one sample, sequenced in a study of T cells after yellow fever vaccination. TCRdb re-called the 5' RACE reads through MiXCR, storing one row per CDR3 protein. The sample has roughly 160,000 distinct CDR3 sequences, less than 9% seen once. This sample comprised CD4+ T cells sorted from PBMCs, obtained around 5 days after the first yellow fever vaccination. These receptor sequences come from a man younger than 35 who received the YFV17D yellow fever vaccine.

This clonotype was recorded once. With a much larger clone just one base away, this may be a read error. The chain joins TRBV7-7 to TRBJ2-5; a possible D gene is TRBD1 (6 bases). Per germline, CDR1 SSHAT and CDR2 FNYEAQ (reference sequence). V lost 5 bases, J lost 5 bases, and 15 bases lay in between. This CDR3 region has 14 residues. The CDR3 reads CASSPQGPKETQYF. In DNA, the CDR3 is TGTGCCAGCAGCCCGCAGGGGCCGAAGGAGACCCAGTACTTC.

The chain joins TRBV6-5 to TRBJ2-6; D is ambiguous. Trimming took off 0 bases at V and 0 bases at J, with 3 bases between the two ends. In germline, CDR1 is MNHEY, CDR2 SVGAGI. There are 15 residues in the CDR3. The CDR3 protein is CASSYSGSGANVLTF. DNA for the CDR3: TGTGCCAGCAGTTACTCCGGCTCTGGGGCCAACGTCCTGACTTTC.

On this clonotype: A read error is possible here, since a much larger clone lies one base away. The CDR3 loop is CASSPRACDYEQYF. CDR3 nucleotides: TGTGCCAGCTCACCACGCGCCTGTGACTACGAGCAGTACTTC. J is TRBJ2-7 and V is TRBV18; D is unclear. Trimming pared 1 base from V and 3 bases from J, leaving 10 bases between. This CDR3 has 14 amino acids. Germline CDR1 KGHSH, CDR2 LQKENI. Using reference TRBV18 and TRBJ2-7 for the parts outside the CDR3, the full variable domain is NAGVMQNPRHLVRRRGQEARLRCSPMKGHSHVYWYRQLPEEGLKFMVYLQKENIIDESGMPKERFSAEFPKEGPSILRIQQVVRGDSAAYFCASSPRACDYEQYFGPGTRLTVT.

The sample holds many counts of this clonotype. The chain recombines TRBV20-1 with TRBJ1-6; D unresolved. V lost 5 bases and J 3 bases, leaving 14 bases between the germline ends. Germline loops: CDR1 DFQATT, CDR2 SNEGSKA (reference sequence). The CDR3 contains 15 residues. CDR3 sequence reads: CSAHIVPSYNSPLHF. Here the CDR3 DNA reads TGCAGTGCTCACATTGTCCCGAGCTATAATTCACCCCTCCACTTT.

This clonotype was seen ten or more times. The chain has TRBV9 and TRBJ1-6; possible D gene TRBD1, 6 bases. CDR3 length: 15 residues. Germline V gene sequence: CDR1 SGDLS, CDR2 YYNGEE. V lost 1 base to trimming and J lost 7 bases, with 12 bases between them. CDR3 bases: TGTGCCAGCAGCGTAACGGGGGCATCCAATTCACCCCTCCACTTT. Its protein product is CASSVTGASNSPLHF.

This clonotype was detected only a few times. V usage is TRBV11-3 and J usage is TRBJ2-3; 8 nucleotides align to TRBD2. This CDR3 spans 16 amino acids. The V segment lost 1 base and the J segment 1 base; nucleotides outside the gene matches: 4. The V gene's germline CDR1 is SGHNT and CDR2 YENEEA. The CDR3, as DNA: TGTGCCAGCAGCTTAGTTGCGGGGGGACGCACAGATACGCAGTATTTT. Its translation is CASSLVAGGRTDTQYF. Combining the CDR3 with reference TRBV11-3 and TRBJ2-3 gives the whole variable domain EAGVVQSPRYKIIEKKQPVAFWCNPISGHNTLYWYLQNLGQGPELLIRYENEEAVDDSQLPKDRFSAERLKGVDSTLKIQPAELGDSAVYLCASSLVAGGRTDTQYFGPGTRLTVL.

This clonotype was found a few times. The CDR3 DNA is TGTGCCAGCAGCCAATTTAACCCCGCTAGCGGGGGGGCCGAAAACATTCAGTACTTC. Encoded protein: CASSQFNPASGGAENIQYF. This sequence joins TRBV4-2 and TRBJ2-4; 12 nucleotides align to TRBD2. Germline values: CDR1 LGHNA, CDR2 YNFKEQ. V lost 2 bases to trimming and J lost 5 bases; unmatched junction nucleotides: 13. The CDR3 runs to 19 residues.

Ten or more counts support this clonotype. The chain has TRBV24-1 and TRBJ1-2; D may be TRBD1 (6 bases). Germline V CDR1 and CDR2: KGHDR, SFDVKD. V lost 5 bases and J lost 2, with 11 bases in between. This CDR3 is built from 14 residues. CDR3 DNA sequence: TGTGCCACCAGTGCCGATACAGGGAACTATGGCTACACCTTC. Translated: CATSADTGNYGYTF.

This clonotype was picked up many times. The chain recombines TRBV5-1 with TRBJ1-6, with D unresolved. V gave up 3 bases and J gave up 7 bases, with 8 bases separating them. Germline V gives CDR1 SGHRS, CDR2 YFSETQ. CDR3 length equals 13 residues. CDR3 region: CASSSRINSPLHF. The CDR3 bases are TGCGCCAGCAGCTCCCGAATCAATTCACCCCTCCACTTT.

There are many counts of this clonotype. The chain couples TRBV4-3 to TRBJ2-2; unclear D gene. This CDR3 contains 14 residues. CDR1 LGHNA and CDR2 YSLEER come from the germline V gene. V lost 1 base and J lost 11, with 14 bases in between. CDR3 protein: CASSQVSGQAELFF. The CDR3 DNA reads TGCGCCAGCAGCCAAGTTAGTGGGCAGGCAGAGCTGTTTTTT.

The chain has TRBV4-3 and TRBJ1-3; D gene ambiguous. Germline CDR1 LGHNA, CDR2 YSLEER. Trimming shortened V by 1 base and J by 0 bases, and 7 bases separated the two germline ends. The CDR3 length is 15 residues. The CDR3 nucleotides read TGCGCCAGCAGCCAAGTGGGGAGCTCTGGAAACACCATATATTTT. Protein: CASSQVGSSGNTIYF.

The chain carries TRBV20-1 and TRBJ2-7; no clear D. V dropped 0 bases and J dropped 2 bases, with 8 bases sitting between them. Germline CDR1 reads DFQATT; CDR2 reads SNEGSKA (reference sequence). The CDR3 runs to 13 residues. The CDR3 DNA is TGCAGTGCTAGAGATTGGATAACCTACGAGCAGTACTTC. Its protein is CSARDWITYEQYF.

This clonotype showed up many times. The chain recombines TRBV6-4 with TRBJ2-1; D is unclear. Germline V CDR1 and CDR2: MRHNA, SNTAGT. Trimming removed 0 bases from V and 10 bases from J, with 10 bases in between. CDR3 length equals 13 residues. The CDR3 DNA follows: TGTGCCAGCAGTGACTCTGGGGTGGGGGAGCAGTTCTTC. Amino acid sequence: CASSDSGVGEQFF.

This clonotype was recorded at least ten times. The chain recombines TRBV20-1 with TRBJ2-4, with D tentatively TRBD1 (6 bases). V lost 6 bases, J lost 0 bases, and 15 bases lay in between. Germline V CDR1 and CDR2: DFQATT, SNEGSKA (reference sequence). The CDR3 loop spans 15 amino acids. For the CDR3, the DNA is TGCAGTGCCAGGGTGGGGGCGGGAGCCAAAAACATTCAGTACTTC. Its protein product is CSARVGAGAKNIQYF.

This clonotype showed up just a few times. The chain carries TRBV20-1 and TRBJ1-1; TRBD1 agrees at 9 bases. The CDR3 runs 12 residues. CDR1 DFQATT and CDR2 SNEGSKA come from the germline V gene (reference sequence). The CDR3 reads CRGTGGGTEAFF. The CDR3 DNA reads as TGCAGGGGCACAGGGGGCGGCACTGAAGCTTTCTTT.

The rearrangement links TRBV5-1 to TRBJ2-3; the match to TRBD2 covers 10 bases. V shed 3 bases, J shed 0 bases, and the junction held 7 bases outside the gene matches. CDR1 is SGHRS and CDR2 is YFSETQ in the germline V gene. The CDR3 has 17 amino acids. The CDR3 DNA is TGCGCCAGCAGCTCTAGCGGGGGCGAATTTAGCACAGATACGCAGTATTTT. Translated, it gives CASSSSGGEFSTDTQYF.

This clonotype was seen only a few times. The gene calls are TRBV6-1 and TRBJ2-2; tentatively, D is TRBD1 or TRBD2 (5 bases each). Germline lookup yields CDR1 MNHNS and CDR2 SASEGT. The CDR3 loop spans 17 amino acids. The V and J ends lost 6 bases and 6 bases respectively, with 23 bases between them. The CDR3 here is CASRPGTAMDISGELFF. CDR3 DNA sequence: TGTGCCAGCAGACCCGGGACGGCGATGGATATCTCCGGGGAGCTGTTTTTT.

This clonotype was recorded many times. The genes are TRBV6-2 or TRBV6-3 and TRBJ2-1, with TRBD1 identical over 7 bases. Germline-derived CDR1 and CDR2 are MNHEY and SVGEGT. This CDR3 is 15 amino acids long. The J segment lost 10 bases and the V segment lost 0 bases, leaving 9 bases of the junction unmatched. This CDR3 reads CASSYSRKGAGEQFF. The CDR3 bases are TGTGCCAGCAGTTACTCTCGTAAGGGGGCTGGGGAGCAGTTCTTC.

This clonotype came up many times. This chain joins TRBV27 and TRBJ1-2; D unresolved. The germline CDR1 and CDR2 sequences are MNHEY and SMNVEV (reference sequence). V was trimmed by 3 bases and J by 8 bases, leaving 13 bases between them. There are 13 residues in the CDR3. CDR3 loop: CASSLSDDAGYTF. The CDR3 nucleotides are TGTGCCAGCAGTTTGTCGGATGACGCGGGCTACACCTTC.

This clonotype was detected only a few times. CDR3 sequence (DNA): TGTGCCAGCAGCCTACACCGCTACGAGCAGTACTTC. Its protein is CASSLHRYEQYF. This chain joins TRBV3-1 and TRBJ2-7, with unresolved D. Trimming cost V 4 bases and J 3 bases, with 7 bases left between them. Germline V gene data show CDR1 as LGHDT and CDR2 as YNNKEL (reference sequence). This CDR3 comprises 12 residues.

In this sample, this clonotype turned up many times. The CDR3 DNA sequence: TGTGCCAGCAGCTTGGTGACAGGGGGTCACACCGGGGAGCTGTTTTTT. Encoded protein: CASSLVTGGHTGELFF. The V and J genes are TRBV5-6 and TRBJ2-2, with 9 nucleotides matching TRBD1. The CDR3 covers 16 residues. Germline CDR1 is SGHDT and CDR2 is YYEEEE. The V and J ends lost 0 bases and 3 bases, in that order; junction bases with no gene match: 3.